A single sample gave rise to the 32 T cell receptor beta chains below, sequenced in a study of T cell responses to AZD1222 COVID-19 vaccine. Profiled with immunoSEQ multiplex PCR; TCRdb holds only in-frame clones, not every one. Of some 120,000 clones in the sample, approximately 84% were seen once. The material sequenced was peripheral blood, taken on day 0 of AZD1222 vaccination. The receptors were sampled from an adult in good health.

This clone was detected a few times. This rearrangement joins TRBV7-6 to TRBJ2-2; the match to TRBD1 covers 10 bases. V gave up 5 bases and J gave up 3 bases; unmatched junction bases: 6. CDR1 is SGHVS, CDR2 FNYEAQ, per germline. The CDR3 loop spans 16 amino acids. CDR3 amino acids: CASSPLGQGHTGELFF. The CDR3 coding sequence is TGTGCCAGCAGCCCACTGGGACAGGGGCACACCGGGGAGCTGTTTTTT.

This chain uses TRBV27 with TRBJ1-1; D uncertain. Germline-derived CDR1 and CDR2 are MNHEY and SMNVEV (reference sequence). V lost 7 bases and J lost 1, with 7 bases in between. The CDR3 extends over 12 amino acids. CDR3 region: CASIATNTEAFF. The CDR3 DNA sequence: TGTGCCAGCATTGCGACGAACACTGAAGCTTTCTTT.

The J gene is TRBJ1-3, the V gene TRBV7-7; D might be TRBD1 (5 bases). The germline V gene has CDR1 SSHAT and CDR2 FNYEAQ (reference sequence). V lost 8 bases and J 4 bases, leaving 9 bases between the germline ends. There are 12 residues in the CDR3. The CDR3 is CASVGDGNTIYF. The CDR3 nucleotides read TGTGCCAGCGTAGGGGACGGAAACACCATATATTTT.

The V call is TRBV5-5, the J call TRBJ1-5; D is possibly TRBD1 (5 bases). Trimming shortened V by 2 bases and J by 9 bases, and 15 bases separated the two germline ends. The germline gives CDR1 SGHKS, CDR2 YYEKEE (reference sequence). This CDR3 has 14 residues. This CDR3 is CASSLSTKGWPQHF. CDR3 nucleotide sequence: TGTGCCAGCAGCTTATCGACGAAGGGGTGGCCCCAGCATTTT.

The chain links TRBV25-1 to TRBJ2-7, with 10 bases fitting TRBD2. Germline V gives CDR1 MGHDK, CDR2 SYGVNS. The CDR3 sequence is 18 residues long. The trim removed 6 bases at V and 0 bases at J, leaving 14 bases unmatched. The CDR3 DNA follows: TGTGCCAGCAGCTCGGAGAGCGGGAGGGACAATAACTCCTACGAGCAGTACTTC. Translated, it gives CASSSESGRDNNSYEQYF.

The chain links TRBV11-2 to TRBJ1-2, with 7 bases matching TRBD1. CDR1 is SGHAT and CDR2 is FQNNGV in the germline V gene. The CDR3 is made up of 14 amino acids. The V and J ends lost 6 bases and 6 bases, in that order; junction bases with no gene match: 10. CDR3 in amino acids: CASRLTGQNNGYTF. CDR3 nucleotides: TGTGCCAGCAGACTAACGGGACAGAACAATGGCTACACCTTC.

This rearrangement joins TRBV24-1 to TRBJ2-6; D call uncertain. Looked up from germline, CDR1 is KGHDR and CDR2 is SFDVKD. With 4 bases removed from V and 0 bases from J, the gap between germline ends came to 3 bases. CDR3 length: 14 amino acids. In DNA, the CDR3 is TGTGCCACCAGTGACCTCTCTGGGGCCAACGTCCTGACTTTC. This gives the protein CATSDLSGANVLTF.

V and J are TRBV28 and TRBJ1-4; maybe TRBD1 (6 bases). The CDR3 length is 13 residues. Germline V CDR1 and CDR2: MDHEN, SYDVKM. V was shortened by 9 bases and J by 7 bases, with 15 bases between the two germline ends. Here the CDR3 DNA reads TGTGCCAGTAAAGGGGGGGTGGGTGAAAAACTGTTTTTT. Protein product: CASKGGVGEKLFF. The whole variable domain, filled in from reference TRBV28 and TRBJ1-4, reads DVKVTQSSRYLVKRTGEKVFLECVQDMDHENMFWYRQDPGLGLRLIYFSYDVKMKEKGDIPEGYSVSREKKERFSLILESASTNQTSMYLCASKGGVGEKLFFGSGTQLSVL.

The chain carries TRBV18 and TRBJ1-6, with D possibly matching TRBD1 (5 bases). This CDR3 has 16 amino acids. Germline CDR1 reads KGHSH; CDR2 reads LQKENI. The V end was cut by 5 bases, the J end by 5 bases, with 16 bases between. The CDR3 nucleotides are TGTGCCAGCTCATCTATCGCCGGGACTGATAATTCACCCCTCCACTTT. Translating gives CASSSIAGTDNSPLHF. Drawing the rest from reference TRBV18 and TRBJ1-6, the complete variable domain is NAGVMQNPRHLVRRRGQEARLRCSPMKGHSHVYWYRQLPEEGLKFMVYLQKENIIDESGMPKERFSAEFPKEGPSILRIQQVVRGDSAAYFCASSSIAGTDNSPLHFGNGTRLTVT.

The sample holds one count of this clone. The chain links TRBV29-1 to TRBJ1-2; D remains unclear. Trimming removed 7 bases at V and 2 bases at J, with 11 bases between. This CDR3 is 12 amino acids long. The germline gives CDR1 SQVTM, CDR2 ANQGSEA. This CDR3 reads CSAVTENYGYTF. The CDR3 DNA reads as TGCAGCGCGGTAACAGAGAACTATGGCTACACCTTC.

The V and J genes are TRBV4-1 and TRBJ2-7; D is uncertain. This CDR3 has 16 amino acids. The V gene's germline CDR1 is MGHRA and CDR2 YSYEKL. Trimming pared 1 base from V and 0 bases from J, leaving 13 bases between. CDR3 nucleotide sequence: TGCGCCAGCAGCCAAGCCCAAGGCCTGAGCTCCTACGAGCAGTACTTC. Protein product: CASSQAQGLSSYEQYF.

As to this clone: Other nucleotide sequences from this sample produce the same CDR3. The chain is built from TRBV2 and TRBJ1-6; D not resolved. Germline V gives CDR1 SNHLY, CDR2 FYNNEI. Trimming removed 8 bases from V and 4 bases from J, with 3 bases in between. This CDR3 comprises 11 residues. Here the CDR3 reads CASLYNSPLHF. Here the CDR3 DNA reads TGTGCCAGCCTATATAATTCACCCCTCCACTTT.

V usage is TRBV7-2 and J usage is TRBJ2-1; D remains unclear. The CDR3 has 12 amino acids. In germline, CDR1 is SGHTA, CDR2 FQGNSA. Trimming removed 1 base from V and 8 bases from J, with 6 bases in between. CDR3 nucleotide sequence: TGTGCCAGCAGCTTAGACCATTATGAGCAGTTCTTC. This encodes CASSLDHYEQFF.

The chain recombines TRBV12-3 or TRBV12-4 with TRBJ2-1; D call uncertain. Trimming removed 6 bases from V and 3 bases from J, with 6 bases in between. The CDR3 extends over 12 amino acids. CDR3 region: CASSLNYNEQFF. DNA for the CDR3: TGTGCCAGCAGCCTTAACTACAATGAGCAGTTCTTC.

This clone showed up just a few times. This chain joins TRBV4-2 and TRBJ2-1; TRBD2 agrees at 8 bases. This CDR3 region has 14 residues. Germline V CDR1 and CDR2: LGHNA, YNFKEQ. V dropped 4 bases and J dropped 6; count of bases not matched to a gene: 5. DNA of the CDR3: TGTGCCAGCAGCCCGGGACTAGATCCCAATGAGCAGTTCTTC. Protein product: CASSPGLDPNEQFF.

The V call is TRBV14, the J call TRBJ1-6; D possibly corresponds to TRBD1 (5 bases). The CDR3 covers 15 residues. V was shortened by 4 bases and J by 8 bases, with 15 bases between the two germline ends. Germline V lookup: CDR1 SGHDN, CDR2 FVKESK. The chain's CDR3 is CASSPGSSRDSPLHF. CDR3 nucleotides: TGTGCCAGCAGCCCAGGGTCATCCCGGGATTCACCCCTCCACTTT.

With respect to this clone: Different DNA sequences within this sample yield the same CDR3. The chain uses TRBV28 and TRBJ1-1; D is perhaps TRBD1 (6 bases). The CDR3 spans 14 residues. CDR1 is MDHEN, CDR2 SYDVKM, per germline. V lost 4 bases and J lost 1, with 10 bases in between. This CDR3 reads CASSSGGPNTEAFF. Written as DNA, the CDR3 is TGTGCCAGCAGTTCTGGGGGCCCGAACACTGAAGCTTTCTTT.

The chain has TRBV21-1 and TRBJ2-5; the table assigns TRBD1, which was not confirmed against the DNA. TRBV21-1 is a pseudogene segment. The CDR3 spans 16 residues. The chain's CDR3 is CASSLWGQDDLETQYF. DNA of the CDR3: TGTGCCAGCAGCCTGTGGGGGCAGGACGACCTAGAGACCCAGTACTTC.

CDR3 residues: CASGGATDTQYF. The CDR3, as DNA: TGTGCCAGCGGGGGGGCCACAGATACGCAGTATTTT. V is TRBV28 and J is TRBJ2-3; D might be TRBD2 (7 bases). The CDR3 totals 12 residues. CDR1 MDHEN and CDR2 SYDVKM come from the germline V gene. V shed 8 bases and J shed 2 bases, with 8 bases lying between them. Combining the CDR3 with reference TRBV28 and TRBJ2-3 gives the whole variable domain DVKVTQSSRYLVKRTGEKVFLECVQDMDHENMFWYRQDPGLGLRLIYFSYDVKMKEKGDIPEGYSVSREKKERFSLILESASTNQTSMYLCASGGATDTQYFGPGTRLTVL.

The chain has TRBV19 and TRBJ2-5; TRBD2 is a possible D gene (6 bases). CDR3 size: 15 residues. V was pared by 2 bases and J by 2 bases, with 12 bases between. The germline CDR1 and CDR2 sequences are LNHDA and SQIVND (reference sequence). CDR3 DNA sequence: TGTGCCAGTAGTATATGGGGGAGGATACAAGAGACCCAGTACTTC. Its protein is CASSIWGRIQETQYF.

V gene TRBV2 combines with J gene TRBJ1-3; D call uncertain. Trimming stripped 2 bases from V and 1 base from J, with 18 bases between. The CDR3 totals 18 residues. The V gene's germline CDR1 is SNHLY and CDR2 FYNNEI. The CDR3 bases are TGTGCCAGCAGTGAAATAGGCCGGGTCGGCATTTCTGGAAACACCATATATTTT. Translation: CASSEIGRVGISGNTIYF.

V and J are TRBV29-1 and TRBJ2-1, with D perhaps matching TRBD2 (6 bases). Trimming took off 0 bases at V and 4 bases at J, with 16 bases between the two ends. The length of the CDR3 is 16 residues. CDR1 and CDR2 from the germline V gene are SQVTM and ANQGSEA. The CDR3 DNA reads TGCAGCGTTGAAGATTGGCGGGAACACTTGTACAATGAGCAGTTCTTC. This sequence encodes CSVEDWREHLYNEQFF.

CDR3 sequence (DNA): TGTGCCAGCAGTTTAGCGGGGAACAATTCACCCCTCCACTTT. The encoded protein is CASSLAGNNSPLHF. The J gene is TRBJ1-6, the V gene TRBV27; D gene ambiguous. The CDR3 is 14 amino acids. Germline V CDR1 and CDR2: MNHEY, SMNVEV (reference sequence). V shed 2 bases and J shed 7 bases, with 9 bases lying between them.

The chain joins TRBV7-2 to TRBJ2-3, with D perhaps TRBD1 (6 bases). Germline-derived CDR1 and CDR2 are SGHTA and FQGNSA. V dropped 3 bases and J dropped 5 bases, with 12 bases sitting between them. The CDR3 is 14 amino acids. The CDR3 nucleotides read TGTGCCAGCAGCTTTGGGCAGGGGATAGATACGCAGTATTTT. Its translation: CASSFGQGIDTQYF.

The chain has TRBV2 and TRBJ2-1, with TRBD2 matching over 11 bases. The CDR3 runs 16 residues. Germline CDR1 SNHLY, CDR2 FYNNEI. Losses at the gene ends were 5 bases for V and 5 bases for J; bases not matched to a gene: 8. CDR3 DNA: TGTGCCAGCAGTACCGACCTAGCGGGGGGCCACAATGAGCAGTTCTTC. The encoded protein is CASSTDLAGGHNEQFF.

This clone was picked up one time. One end of the junction varies from germline; a read error may be responsible. This rearrangement joins TRBV27 to TRBJ1-2; D uncertain. CDR1 is MNHEY and CDR2 is SMNVEV in the germline V gene (reference sequence). There are 16 residues in the CDR3. CDR3 protein: CASSPNDPRTGLIFYF. CDR3 DNA: TGTGCCAGCAGCCCCAACGACCCCCGGACCGGCCTAATCTTTTACTTC.

J is TRBJ1-5 and V is TRBV28; D gene ambiguous. The CDR3 runs to 13 residues. Germline V lookup: CDR1 MDHEN, CDR2 SYDVKM. The V and J ends lost 3 bases and 6 bases respectively, with 9 bases between them. This chain's CDR3 is CASSFGFGQPQHF. The CDR3 DNA reads TGTGCCAGCAGTTTTGGTTTCGGTCAGCCCCAGCATTTT.

J is TRBJ2-3 and V is TRBV7-3; no definite D call. Trimming cost V 2 bases and J 6 bases, with 18 bases left between them. CDR1 and CDR2 from the germline V gene are SGHTA and FQGTGA. This CDR3 has 16 amino acids. CDR3 coding DNA: TGTGCCAGCAGCTTAGGTAGTAGCTCCGTCCGGGATACGCAGTATTTT. Protein sequence: CASSLGSSSVRDTQYF.

V gene TRBV7-6 combines with J gene TRBJ2-3; D is ambiguous. V gave up 1 base and J gave up 3 bases, with 5 bases separating them. Germline assignment: CDR1 SGHVS and CDR2 FNYEAQ. The CDR3 totals 13 residues. This CDR3 is CASSLVSTDTQYF. Written as DNA, the CDR3 is TGTGCCAGCAGCTTAGTGTCTACAGATACGCAGTATTTT.

CDR3 sequence reads: CASSGSAGGTTDTQYF. The CDR3 DNA follows: TGTGCCAGCAGCGGCTCAGCGGGGGGGACCACAGATACGCAGTATTTT. J is TRBJ2-3 and V is TRBV7-3; 10 positions match TRBD2. J gave up 2 bases and V 5 bases, and 7 bases lay outside the gene matches. Germline V lookup: CDR1 SGHTA, CDR2 FQGTGA. The CDR3 consists of 16 residues.

The CDR3 DNA is TGTGCCAGCAGTGCGGGGGCAGACAGTTCGCCCCAGCATTTT. Encoded protein: CASSAGADSSPQHF. V usage is TRBV2 and J usage is TRBJ1-5, with D maybe TRBD1 (6 bases). There are 14 residues in the CDR3. Germline V lookup: CDR1 SNHLY, CDR2 FYNNEI. The V end lost 4 bases, the J end lost 9 bases, and 16 bases lay between the germline ends.

With regard to this clone: The sample carries other DNA sequences with the same CDR3. The V call is TRBV5-1, the J call TRBJ1-5, with D unresolved. The CDR3 contains 15 residues. V was pared by 0 bases and J by 1 base, with 8 bases between. The germline V gene encodes CDR1 SGHRS and CDR2 YFSETQ. The CDR3 DNA is TGCGCCAGCAGCTTGGGGGGAACGAGCAATCAGCCCCAGCATTTT. Amino acid sequence: CASSLGGTSNQPQHF.